This T cell receptor (beta chain) was identified during a study of cytomegalovirus exposure and HLA in healthy donors. Overall study: Earlier, 95 million to 140 million unique TCR beta sequences were recovered from some 200 million T cells by an analysis.

60 Vbeta and 13 Jbeta primers were used in PCR. Sequenced by immunoSEQ multiplex PCR; TCRdb stores in-frame clones only, minus some. The table has almost 200,000 clones, around 79% seen once. Study-wide results and limits: On later analysis, the bulk of CMV-associated TCR beta chains appeared to be HLA-restricted. Among the CMV-associated chains, three were confirmed in vitro as specific for CMV antigens. Common viral pathogens were later found to be apparently linked to several of the most significant clusters.

This clone was counted between two and nine times. Its matching antigen is unknown. This CDR3 is 17 amino acids long. J was trimmed by 0 bases and V by 5 bases; bases with no gene match: 10. Germline V gives CDR1 MDHEN, CDR2 SYDVKM. The chain combines TRBV28 with TRBJ1-3; 7 bases align to TRBD1. The sample was PBMCs. The source is a male donor in good health and CMV-seropositive. The CDR3 spells CASSRPPGGGSGNTIYF. The CDR3 DNA is TGTGCCAGCAGTCGTCCCCCAGGGGGAGGCTCTGGAAACACCATATATTTT.